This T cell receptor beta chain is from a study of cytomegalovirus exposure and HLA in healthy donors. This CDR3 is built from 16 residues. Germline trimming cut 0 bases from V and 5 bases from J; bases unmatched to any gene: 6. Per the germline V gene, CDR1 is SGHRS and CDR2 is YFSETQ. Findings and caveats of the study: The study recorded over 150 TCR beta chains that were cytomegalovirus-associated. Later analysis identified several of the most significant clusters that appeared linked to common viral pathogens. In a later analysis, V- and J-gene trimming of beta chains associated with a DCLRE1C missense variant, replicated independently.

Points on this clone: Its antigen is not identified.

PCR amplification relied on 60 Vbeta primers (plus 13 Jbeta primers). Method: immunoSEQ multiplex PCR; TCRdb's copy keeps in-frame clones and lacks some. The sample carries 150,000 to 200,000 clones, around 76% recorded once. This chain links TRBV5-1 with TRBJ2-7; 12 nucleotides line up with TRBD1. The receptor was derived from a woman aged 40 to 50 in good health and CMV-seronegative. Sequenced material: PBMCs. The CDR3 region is CASSLAGTGGGNEQYF. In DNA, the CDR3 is TGCGCCAGCAGCTTGGCGGGGACAGGGGGCGGGAACGAGCAGTACTTC.